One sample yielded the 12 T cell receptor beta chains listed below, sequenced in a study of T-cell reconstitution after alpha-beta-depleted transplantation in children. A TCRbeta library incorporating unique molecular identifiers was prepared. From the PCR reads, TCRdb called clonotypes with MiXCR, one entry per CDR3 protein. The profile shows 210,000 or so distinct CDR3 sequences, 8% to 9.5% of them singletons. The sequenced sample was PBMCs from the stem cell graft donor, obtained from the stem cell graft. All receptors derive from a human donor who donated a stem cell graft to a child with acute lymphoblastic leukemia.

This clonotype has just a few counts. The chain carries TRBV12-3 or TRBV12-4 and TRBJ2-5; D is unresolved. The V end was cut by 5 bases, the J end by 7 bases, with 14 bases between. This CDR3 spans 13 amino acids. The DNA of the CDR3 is TGTGCCAGCAGTCCCCGACCCCTGTGGACCCAGTACTTC. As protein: CASSPRPLWTQYF.

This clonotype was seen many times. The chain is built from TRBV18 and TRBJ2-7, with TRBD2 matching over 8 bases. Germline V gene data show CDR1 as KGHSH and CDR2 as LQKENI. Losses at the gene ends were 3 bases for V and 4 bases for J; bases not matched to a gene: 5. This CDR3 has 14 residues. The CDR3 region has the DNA TGTGCCAGCTCACCCAACGGGGGGGATTACGAGCAGTACTTC. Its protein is CASSPNGGDYEQYF.

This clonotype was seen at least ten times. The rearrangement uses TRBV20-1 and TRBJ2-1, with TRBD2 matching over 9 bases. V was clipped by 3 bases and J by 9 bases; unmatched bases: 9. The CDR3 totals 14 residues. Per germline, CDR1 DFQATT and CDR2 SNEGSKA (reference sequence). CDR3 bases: TGCAGTGCTAGTTTAGCGGGGGCCTACCGTGAGCAGTTCTTC. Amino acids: CSASLAGAYREQFF.

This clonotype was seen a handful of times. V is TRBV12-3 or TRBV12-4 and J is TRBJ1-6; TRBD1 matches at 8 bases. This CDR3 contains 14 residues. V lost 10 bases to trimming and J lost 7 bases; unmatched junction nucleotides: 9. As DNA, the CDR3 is TGTGCCATCCCTACAGGGGGTCTAAATTCACCCCTCCACTTT. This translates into CAIPTGGLNSPLHF.

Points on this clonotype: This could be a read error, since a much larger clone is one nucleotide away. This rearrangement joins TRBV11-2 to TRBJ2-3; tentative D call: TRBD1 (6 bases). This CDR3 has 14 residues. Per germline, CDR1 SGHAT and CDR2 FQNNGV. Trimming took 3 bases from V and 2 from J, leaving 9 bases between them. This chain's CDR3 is CASSLTGPTDTQYF. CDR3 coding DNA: TGTGCCAGCAGCTTGACAGGCCCCACAGATACGCAGTATTTT.

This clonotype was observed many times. CDR3 in amino acids: CASSLDSGELFF. CDR3 sequence (DNA): TGCGCCAGCAGCTTGGATTCCGGGGAGCTGTTTTTT. This chain connects TRBV5-1 to TRBJ2-2; D is ambiguous. V lost 0 bases, J lost 6 bases, and 3 bases lay in between. This CDR3 contains 12 residues. Germline CDR1 and CDR2: SGHRS and YFSETQ.

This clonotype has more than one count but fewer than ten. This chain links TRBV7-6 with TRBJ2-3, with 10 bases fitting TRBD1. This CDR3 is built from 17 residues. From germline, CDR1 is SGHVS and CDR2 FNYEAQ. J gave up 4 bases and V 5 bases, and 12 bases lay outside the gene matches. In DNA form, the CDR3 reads TGTGCCAGCAGCCCGAACTTGGGACAGGGGAGTTCAGATACGCAGTATTTT. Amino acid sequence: CASSPNLGQGSSDTQYF.

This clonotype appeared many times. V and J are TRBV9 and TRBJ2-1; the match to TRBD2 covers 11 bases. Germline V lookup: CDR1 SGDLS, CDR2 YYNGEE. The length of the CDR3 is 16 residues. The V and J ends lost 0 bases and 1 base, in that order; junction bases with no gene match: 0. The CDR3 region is CASSVGLAGSYNEQFF. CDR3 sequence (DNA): TGTGCCAGCAGCGTAGGACTAGCGGGGTCCTACAATGAGCAGTTCTTC.

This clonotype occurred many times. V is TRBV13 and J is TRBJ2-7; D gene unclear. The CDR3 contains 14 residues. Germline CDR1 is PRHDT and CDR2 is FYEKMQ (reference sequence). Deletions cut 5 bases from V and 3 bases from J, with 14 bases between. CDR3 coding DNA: TGTGCCAGCAGCGTGGGTCAACGGAGCTACGAGCAGTACTTC. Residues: CASSVGQRSYEQYF.

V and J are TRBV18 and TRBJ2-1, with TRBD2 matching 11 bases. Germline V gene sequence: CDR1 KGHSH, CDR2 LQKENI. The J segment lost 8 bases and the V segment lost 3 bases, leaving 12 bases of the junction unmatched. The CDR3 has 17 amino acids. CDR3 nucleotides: TGTGCCAGCTCACCCGGGACTAGCGGTACCCTAGGCCATGAGCAGTTCTTC. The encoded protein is CASSPGTSGTLGHEQFF.

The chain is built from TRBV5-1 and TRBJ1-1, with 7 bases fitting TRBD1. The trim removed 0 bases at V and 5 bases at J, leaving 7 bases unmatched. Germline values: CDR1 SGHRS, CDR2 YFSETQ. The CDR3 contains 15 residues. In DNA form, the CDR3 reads TGCGCCAGCAGCTTGGACCTTACAGGGGTTACTGAAGCTTTCTTT. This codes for CASSLDLTGVTEAFF.

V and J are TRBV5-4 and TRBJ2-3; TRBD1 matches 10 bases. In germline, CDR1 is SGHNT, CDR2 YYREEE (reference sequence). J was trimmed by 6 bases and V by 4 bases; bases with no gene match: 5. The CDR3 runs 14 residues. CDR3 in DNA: TGTGCCAGCAGCGGGACAGGGGCCCTGGATACGCAGTATTTT. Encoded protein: CASSGTGALDTQYF.